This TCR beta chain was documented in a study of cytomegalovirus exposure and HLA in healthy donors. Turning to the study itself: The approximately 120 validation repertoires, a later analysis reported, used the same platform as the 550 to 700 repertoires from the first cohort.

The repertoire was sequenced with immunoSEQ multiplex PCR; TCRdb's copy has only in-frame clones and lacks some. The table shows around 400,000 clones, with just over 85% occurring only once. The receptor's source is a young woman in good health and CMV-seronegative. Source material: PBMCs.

The CDR3 bases are TGTGCCAGCTACACTATCGAAGCTTTCTTT. It encodes CASYTIEAFF. The chain joins TRBV2 to TRBJ1-1, with D unresolved. From germline, CDR1 is SNHLY and CDR2 FYNNEI. The V gene lost 8 bases and the J gene lost 8 bases, with 9 bases spanning the gap. The CDR3 covers 10 residues.